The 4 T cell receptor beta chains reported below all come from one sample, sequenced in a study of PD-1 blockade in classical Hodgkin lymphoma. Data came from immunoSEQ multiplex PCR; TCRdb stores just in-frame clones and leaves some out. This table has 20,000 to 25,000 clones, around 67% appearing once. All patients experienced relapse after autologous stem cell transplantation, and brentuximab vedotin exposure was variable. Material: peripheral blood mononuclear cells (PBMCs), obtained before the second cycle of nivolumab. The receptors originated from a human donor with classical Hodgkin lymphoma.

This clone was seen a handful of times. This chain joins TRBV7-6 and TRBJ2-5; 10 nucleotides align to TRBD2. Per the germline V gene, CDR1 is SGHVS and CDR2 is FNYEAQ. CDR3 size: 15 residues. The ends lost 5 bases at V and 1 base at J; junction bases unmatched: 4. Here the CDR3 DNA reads TGTGCCAGCAGCCAGGGACTAGCGACCCAAGAGACCCAGTACTTC. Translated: CASSQGLATQETQYF.

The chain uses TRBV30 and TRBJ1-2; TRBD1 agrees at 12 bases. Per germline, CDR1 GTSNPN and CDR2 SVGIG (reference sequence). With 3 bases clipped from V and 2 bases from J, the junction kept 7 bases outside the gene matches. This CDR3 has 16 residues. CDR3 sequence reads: CAWRVGTGGTNYGYTF. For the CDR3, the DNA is TGTGCCTGGAGGGTGGGGACAGGGGGCACGAACTATGGCTACACCTTC.

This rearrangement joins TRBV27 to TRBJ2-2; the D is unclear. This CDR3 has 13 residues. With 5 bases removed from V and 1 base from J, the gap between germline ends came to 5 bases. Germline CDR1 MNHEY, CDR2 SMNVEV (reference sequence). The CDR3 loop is CASSRQNTGELFF. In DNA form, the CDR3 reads TGTGCCAGCAGTCGGCAGAACACCGGGGAGCTGTTTTTT.

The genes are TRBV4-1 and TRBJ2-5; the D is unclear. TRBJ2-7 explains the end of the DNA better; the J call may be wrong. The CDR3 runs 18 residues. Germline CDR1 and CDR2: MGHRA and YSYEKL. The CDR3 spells CASSQNTYDLKATYEQYF. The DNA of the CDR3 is TGCGCCAGCAGCCAAAACACCTACGACCTAAAAGCAACCTACGAGCAGTACTTC.